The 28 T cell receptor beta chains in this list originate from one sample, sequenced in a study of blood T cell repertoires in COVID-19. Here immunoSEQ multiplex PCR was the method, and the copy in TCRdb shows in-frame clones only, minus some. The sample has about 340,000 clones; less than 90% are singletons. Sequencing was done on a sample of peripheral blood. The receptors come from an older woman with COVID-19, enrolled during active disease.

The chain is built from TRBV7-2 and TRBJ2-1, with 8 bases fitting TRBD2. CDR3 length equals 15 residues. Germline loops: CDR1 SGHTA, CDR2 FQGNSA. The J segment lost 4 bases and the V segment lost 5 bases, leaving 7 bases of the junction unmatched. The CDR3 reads CASSTKAGGYNEQFF. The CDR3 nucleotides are TGTGCCAGCAGCACCAAGGCGGGGGGTTACAATGAGCAGTTCTTC.

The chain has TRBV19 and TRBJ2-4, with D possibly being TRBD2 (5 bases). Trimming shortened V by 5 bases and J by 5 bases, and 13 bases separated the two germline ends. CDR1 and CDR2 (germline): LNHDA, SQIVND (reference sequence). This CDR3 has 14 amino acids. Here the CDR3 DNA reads TGTGCCAGTAGTTCCCCCGGGAAAGAAAACATTCAGTACTTC. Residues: CASSSPGKENIQYF.

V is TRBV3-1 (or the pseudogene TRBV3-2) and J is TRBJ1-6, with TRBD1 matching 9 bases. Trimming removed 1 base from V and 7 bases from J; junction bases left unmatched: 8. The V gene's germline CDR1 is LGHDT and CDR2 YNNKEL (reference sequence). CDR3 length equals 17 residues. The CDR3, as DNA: TGTGCCAGCAGCCAAGGGACAGGGGTTTGGGGCAATTCACCCCTCCACTTT. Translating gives CASSQGTGVWGNSPLHF.

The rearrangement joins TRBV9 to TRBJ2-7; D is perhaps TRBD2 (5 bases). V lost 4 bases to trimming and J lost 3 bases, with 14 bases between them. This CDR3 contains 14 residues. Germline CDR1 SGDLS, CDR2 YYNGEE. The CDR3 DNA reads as TGTGCCAGCAGCCCCTCCGGGGTTGACTACGAGCAGTACTTC. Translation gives CASSPSGVDYEQYF.

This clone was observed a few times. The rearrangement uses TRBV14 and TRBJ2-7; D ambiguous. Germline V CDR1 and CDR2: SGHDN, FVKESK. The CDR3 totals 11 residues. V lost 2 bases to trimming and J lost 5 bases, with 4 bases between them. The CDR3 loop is CASSQWHEQYF. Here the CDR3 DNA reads TGTGCCAGCAGCCAATGGCACGAGCAGTACTTC.

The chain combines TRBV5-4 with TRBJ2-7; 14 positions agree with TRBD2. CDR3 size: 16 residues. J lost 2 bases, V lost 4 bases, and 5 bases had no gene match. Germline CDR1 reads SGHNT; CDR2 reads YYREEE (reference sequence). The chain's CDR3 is CASSPGLAGGTYEQYF. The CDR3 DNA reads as TGTGCCAGCAGCCCCGGACTAGCGGGGGGAACCTACGAGCAGTACTTC.

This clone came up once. CDR3 region: CASSNGGGPHTQYF. The CDR3 coding sequence is TGTGCCAGCAGCAATGGGGGGGGGCCGCATACGCAGTATTTT. The rearrangement uses TRBV6-5 and TRBJ2-3; D may be TRBD2 (7 bases). V was pared by 6 bases and J by 7 bases, with 17 bases between. Germline loops: CDR1 MNHEY, CDR2 SVGAGI. This CDR3 has 14 residues.

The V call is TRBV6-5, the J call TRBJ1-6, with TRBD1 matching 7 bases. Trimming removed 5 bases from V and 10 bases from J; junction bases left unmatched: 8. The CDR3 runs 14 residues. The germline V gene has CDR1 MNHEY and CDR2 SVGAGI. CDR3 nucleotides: TGTGCCAGCAGTCCACAGGGGACTTGGTCACCCCTCCACTTT. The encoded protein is CASSPQGTWSPLHF.

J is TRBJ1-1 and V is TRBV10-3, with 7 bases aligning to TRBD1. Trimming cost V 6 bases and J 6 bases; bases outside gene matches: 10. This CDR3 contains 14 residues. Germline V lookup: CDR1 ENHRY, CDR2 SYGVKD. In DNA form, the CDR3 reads TGTGCCATCAGGGTCCGAGGGGGCTCGGCTGAAGCTTTCTTT. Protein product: CAIRVRGGSAEAFF.

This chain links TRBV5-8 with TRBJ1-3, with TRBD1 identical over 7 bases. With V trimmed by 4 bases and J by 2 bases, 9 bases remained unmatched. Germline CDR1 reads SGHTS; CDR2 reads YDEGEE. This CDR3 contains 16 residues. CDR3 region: CASSEGTDPAGNTIYF. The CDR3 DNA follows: TGTGCCAGCAGCGAAGGGACAGATCCAGCTGGAAACACCATATATTTT. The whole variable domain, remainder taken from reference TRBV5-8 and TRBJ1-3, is EAGVTQSPTHLIKTRGQQATLRCSPISGHTSVYWYQQALGLGLQFLLWYDEGEERNRGNFPPRFSGRQFPNYSSELNVNALELEDSALYLCASSEGTDPAGNTIYFGEGSWLTVV.

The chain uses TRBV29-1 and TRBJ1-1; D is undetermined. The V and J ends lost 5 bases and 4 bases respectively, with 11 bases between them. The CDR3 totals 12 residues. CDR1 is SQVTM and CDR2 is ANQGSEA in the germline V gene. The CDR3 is CSVRGSGTEAFF. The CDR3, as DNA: TGCAGCGTTCGGGGTTCGGGCACTGAAGCTTTCTTT.

CDR3 nucleotides: TGTGCCACCGAAAGAGGGAAGCTGGGGACTGAAGCTTTCTTT. Translation gives CATERGKLGTEAFF. The chain couples TRBV19 to TRBJ1-1; D remains ambiguous. Per the germline V gene, CDR1 is LNHDA and CDR2 is SQIVND (reference sequence). Trimming took 10 bases from V and 5 from J, leaving 20 bases between them. The CDR3 contains 14 residues.

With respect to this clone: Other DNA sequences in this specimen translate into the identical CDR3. CDR3 sequence (DNA): TGCGCCAGCAGTTCCGACAGGGTAGGCACTGAAGCTTTCTTT. Translating it yields CASSSDRVGTEAFF. V and J are TRBV5-1 and TRBJ1-1; 7 bases line up with TRBD1. Unmatched junction bases numbered 8, after V lost 5 bases and J lost 4 bases. The CDR3 loop spans 14 amino acids. The germline CDR1 and CDR2 sequences are SGHRS and YFSETQ.

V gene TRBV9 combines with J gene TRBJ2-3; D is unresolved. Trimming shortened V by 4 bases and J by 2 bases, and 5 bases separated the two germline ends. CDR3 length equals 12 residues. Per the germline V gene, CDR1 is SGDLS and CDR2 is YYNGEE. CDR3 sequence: CASSQYTDTQYF. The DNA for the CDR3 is TGTGCCAGCAGCCAGTACACAGATACGCAGTATTTT.

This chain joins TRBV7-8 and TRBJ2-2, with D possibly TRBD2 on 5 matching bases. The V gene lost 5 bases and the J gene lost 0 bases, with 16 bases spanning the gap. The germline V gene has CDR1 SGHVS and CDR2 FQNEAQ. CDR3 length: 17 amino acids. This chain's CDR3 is CASSTRLAGPNTGELFF. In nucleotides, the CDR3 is TGTGCCAGCAGCACCCGCCTGGCGGGTCCGAACACCGGGGAGCTGTTTTTT. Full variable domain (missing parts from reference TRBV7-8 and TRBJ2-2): GAGVSQSPRYKVAKRGQDVALRCDPISGHVSLFWYQQALGQGPEFLTYFQNEAQLDKSGLPSDRFFAERPEGSVSTLKIQRTQQEDSAVYLCASSTRLAGPNTGELFFGEGSRLTVL.

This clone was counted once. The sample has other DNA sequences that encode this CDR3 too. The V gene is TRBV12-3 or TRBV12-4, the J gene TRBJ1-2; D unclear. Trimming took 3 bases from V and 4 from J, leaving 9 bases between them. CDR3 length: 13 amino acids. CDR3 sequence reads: CASSLGTSYGYTF. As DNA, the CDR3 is TGTGCCAGCAGTTTGGGCACCAGCTATGGCTACACCTTC.

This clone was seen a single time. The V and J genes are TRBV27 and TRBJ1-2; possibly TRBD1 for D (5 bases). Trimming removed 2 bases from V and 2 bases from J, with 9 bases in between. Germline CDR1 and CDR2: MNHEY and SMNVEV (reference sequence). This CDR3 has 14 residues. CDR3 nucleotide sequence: TGTGCCAGCAGTTTAATGGACACAAACTATGGCTACACCTTC. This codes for CASSLMDTNYGYTF.

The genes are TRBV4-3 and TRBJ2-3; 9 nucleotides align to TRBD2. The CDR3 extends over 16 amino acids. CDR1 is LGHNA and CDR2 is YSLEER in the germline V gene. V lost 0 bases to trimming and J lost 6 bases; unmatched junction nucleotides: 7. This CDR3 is CASSQEAGGWADTQYF. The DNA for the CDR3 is TGCGCCAGCAGCCAAGAAGCGGGGGGCTGGGCGGATACGCAGTATTTT.

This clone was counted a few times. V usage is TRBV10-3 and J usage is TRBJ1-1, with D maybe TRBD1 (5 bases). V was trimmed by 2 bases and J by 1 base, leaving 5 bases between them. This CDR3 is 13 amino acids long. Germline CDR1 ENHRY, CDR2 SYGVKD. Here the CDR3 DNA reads TGTGCCATCAGTGAGGGGGCGAACACTGAAGCTTTCTTT. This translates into CAISEGANTEAFF.

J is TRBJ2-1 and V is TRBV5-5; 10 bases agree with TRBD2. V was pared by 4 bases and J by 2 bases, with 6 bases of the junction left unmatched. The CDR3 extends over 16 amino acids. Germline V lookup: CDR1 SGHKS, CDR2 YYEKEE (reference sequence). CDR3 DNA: TGTGCCAGCAGCCGAACTAGCGGGGAAACCTACAATGAGCAGTTCTTC. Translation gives CASSRTSGETYNEQFF.

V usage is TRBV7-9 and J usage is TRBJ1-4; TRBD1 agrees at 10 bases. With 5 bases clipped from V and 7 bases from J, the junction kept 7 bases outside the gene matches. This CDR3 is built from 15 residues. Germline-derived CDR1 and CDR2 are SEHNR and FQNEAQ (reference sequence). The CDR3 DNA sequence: TGTGCCAGCAGCCCTCGACAGGGGGCGGGTGAAAAACTGTTTTTT. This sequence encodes CASSPRQGAGEKLFF. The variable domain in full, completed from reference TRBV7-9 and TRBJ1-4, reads DTGVSQNPRHKITKRGQNVTFRCDPISEHNRLYWYRQTLGQGPEFLTYFQNEAQLEKSRLLSDRFSAERPKGSFSTLEIQRTEQGDSAMYLCASSPRQGAGEKLFFGSGTQLSVL.

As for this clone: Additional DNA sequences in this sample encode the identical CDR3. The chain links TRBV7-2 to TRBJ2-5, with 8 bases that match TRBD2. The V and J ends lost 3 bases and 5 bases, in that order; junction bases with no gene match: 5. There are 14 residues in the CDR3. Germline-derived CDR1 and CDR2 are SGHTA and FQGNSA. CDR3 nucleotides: TGTGCCAGCAGCTTGGCGGGGGGCGGGGAGACCCAGTACTTC. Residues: CASSLAGGGETQYF.

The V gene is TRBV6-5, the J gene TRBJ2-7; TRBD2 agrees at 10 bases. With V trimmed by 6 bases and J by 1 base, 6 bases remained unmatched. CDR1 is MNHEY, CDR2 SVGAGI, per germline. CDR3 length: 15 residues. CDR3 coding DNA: TGTGCCAGCAGGATCCTAGCGGGGGTATCCTACGAGCAGTACTTC. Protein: CASRILAGVSYEQYF.

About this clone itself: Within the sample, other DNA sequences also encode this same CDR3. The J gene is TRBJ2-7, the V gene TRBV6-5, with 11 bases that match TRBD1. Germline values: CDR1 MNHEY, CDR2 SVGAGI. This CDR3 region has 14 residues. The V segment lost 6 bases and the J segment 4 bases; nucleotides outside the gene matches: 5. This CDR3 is CASSPGQGAYEQYF. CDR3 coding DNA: TGTGCCAGCAGCCCCGGACAGGGGGCTTACGAGCAGTACTTC.

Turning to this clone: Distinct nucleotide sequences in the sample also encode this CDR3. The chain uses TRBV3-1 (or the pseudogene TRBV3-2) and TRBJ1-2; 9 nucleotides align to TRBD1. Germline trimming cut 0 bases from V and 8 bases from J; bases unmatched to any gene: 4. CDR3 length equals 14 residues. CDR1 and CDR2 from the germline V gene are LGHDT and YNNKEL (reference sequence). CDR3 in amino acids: CASSQDDRGGGYTF. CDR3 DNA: TGTGCCAGCAGCCAAGATGACAGGGGGGGCGGCTACACCTTC.

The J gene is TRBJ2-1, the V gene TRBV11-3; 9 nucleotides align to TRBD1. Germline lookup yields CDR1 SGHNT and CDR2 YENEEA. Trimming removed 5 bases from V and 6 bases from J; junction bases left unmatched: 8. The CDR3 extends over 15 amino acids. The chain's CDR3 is CASSQYGTGINEQFF. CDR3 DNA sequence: TGTGCCAGCAGCCAGTACGGGACAGGGATCAATGAGCAGTTCTTC.

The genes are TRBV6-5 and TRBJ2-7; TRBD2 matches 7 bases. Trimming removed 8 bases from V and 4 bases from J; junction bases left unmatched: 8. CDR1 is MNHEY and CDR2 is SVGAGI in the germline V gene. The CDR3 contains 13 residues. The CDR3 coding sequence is TGTGCCAGCCGAAGGGACTATTCGTACGAGCAGTACTTC. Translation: CASRRDYSYEQYF.

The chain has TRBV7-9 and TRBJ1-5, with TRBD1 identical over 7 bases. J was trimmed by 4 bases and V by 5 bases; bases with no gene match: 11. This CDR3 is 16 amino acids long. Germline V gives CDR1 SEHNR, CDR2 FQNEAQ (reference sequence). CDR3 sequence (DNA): TGTGCCAGCAGCCTAGGTGGGACAGCAGTGAATCAGCCCCAGCATTTT. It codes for CASSLGGTAVNQPQHF. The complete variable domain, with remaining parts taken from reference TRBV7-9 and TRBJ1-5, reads DTGVSQNPRHKITKRGQNVTFRCDPISEHNRLYWYRQTLGQGPEFLTYFQNEAQLEKSRLLSDRFSAERPKGSFSTLEIQRTEQGDSAMYLCASSLGGTAVNQPQHFGDGTRLSIL.